This T cell receptor beta chain was obtained from a study of T-cell reconstitution after alpha-beta-depleted transplantation in children. Researchers prepared the TCRbeta library using unique molecular identifiers, the study reports. TCRdb re-derived calls from the PCR reads in MiXCR, one entry per CDR3 protein. Among around 380,000 distinct CDR3 sequences, 9.5% to 13% were seen once, and the ten largest hold 4.5% to 7%. With 3 bases clipped from V and 7 bases from J, the junction kept 11 bases outside the gene matches. CDR3 length: 17 residues. Germline V lookup: CDR1 KGHSH, CDR2 LQKENI. This sequence joins TRBV18 and TRBJ2-7, with 14 bases that match TRBD2. The clonotype comes from a human donor who donated a stem cell graft to a child with acute myeloid leukemia. Here the sequenced sample was PBMCs from the stem cell graft donor, taken from the stem cell graft. The CDR3 nucleotides are TGTGCCAGCTCACCGAATCCCGGACTAGCGGGAGGTCGGGAGCAGTACTTC. Amino acids: CASSPNPGLAGGREQYF.